This TCR beta chain was sequenced for a study of PD-L1 blockade in urothelial cancer (dated by TCRdb to 2017 to 2019). About the full investigation: Therapy was started in the mid-2010s for all patients, and atezolizumab 1,200 mg was administered intravenously every 3 weeks. About nine tenths of the roughly 29 patients were identified as males with urothelial cancer of bladder origin, and a prior smoking history was reported by 18 of 29 patients. An ECOG performance status of 0 or 1 was recorded for the patients, and 0 to 3 prior chemotherapy regimens had been received by the patients. Blood samples were analyzed at 3 weeks after treatment start (second dose) and at 6 weeks after treatment start. Blood samples gave a median of around 140,000 T cells and under 85,000 unique TCRs, with a median clonality of around 0.08. The study, an exploratory multi-omic analysis, examined somatic, immune and clinical correlates of response to PD-L1 blockade with atezolizumab in urothelial cancer. Pretreatment tumor samples, along with matched peripheral blood collected serially before and after atezolizumab treatment, underwent TCR sequencing. Durable clinical benefit was defined as a progression-free survival longer than 6 months, and TCR features were additionally tested against progression-free survival and overall survival. In the same patients, whole exome sequencing and RNA sequencing of pretreatment tumors were performed in addition to TCR sequencing. Some ten patients reached durable clinical benefit, while 20 or so patients did not. Pretreatment blood TCR-seq was available for nearly 30 patients, at least one posttreatment blood collection was obtained for 25 or so patients, and tumor TCR-seq was available for 25 or so patients. What the authors observed across the whole study: Improved progression-free and overall survival was associated with having pretreatment peripheral blood TCR clonality below the median. Greater expansion of tumor-associated TCR clones in peripheral blood 3 weeks after the start of treatment was observed in patients with durable benefit (n ≈ 22, p = 0.022). Because the sample size was small (n ≈ 29) and many of the analyses were exploratory, the results are meant to be hypothesis-generating.

Each PCR received spiked-in synthetic TCR analog templates so that absolute template abundance could be estimated from read counts. The immunoSEQ assay was used to amplify TCRbeta CDR3 regions from genomic DNA with bias-controlled V and J gene primers. Sequencing of rearranged TCRbeta segments was done at approximately 20X coverage. As for the original processing: Sequencing errors were corrected by clustering, and CDR3s were annotated against IMGT so that V, D and J genes could be assigned. Downstream analyses used only productive TCRbeta rearrangements, leaving out any out-of-frame or stop-codon sequences. Clonality was calculated as one minus the Shannon entropy normalized by the log of the number of unique productive sequences. Clones differing between time points or between blood and tumor were identified by Fisher's exact test with Benjamini-Hochberg correction at adjusted p below 0.01. Imported from immuneACCESS, the table was reduced by TCRdb to in-frame sequences with V and J called. These copies leave out some clones; in studies compared against another copy, an unresolved V gene accounts for under half, and the cause of the remainder is not known. V and J calls plus clone size are reproduced from that table; the DNA served to infer D and trimming. This sample has 30,000 or so clones in its table, and 80% to 90% of those were observed once. The ten largest clones add up to about 7.6% of the sample.

Interpreted using the paper, the time point label stands for: peripheral blood 6 weeks after treatment start. The cohort comprised 30 or so patients with locally advanced or metastatic urothelial carcinoma treated at Memorial Sloan Kettering on a trial protocol. Peripheral blood mononuclear cells were collected pretreatment and during treatment, at between 1 and 8 total time points per patient. The Qiagen DNeasy Blood extraction kit was used to purify genomic DNA from total PBMCs and from tumor samples. PBMCs were collected pretreatment and during treatment, and were isolated and stored as previously described. Taken from cysteine to phenylalanine, the CDR3 has 17 residues. The sequence is cut down to CDR3 DNA, 51 bases in frame from base 1. V loses 2 bases at its end and J loses 5 bases; junction bases beyond the gene matches: 12. CDR1 ENHRY and CDR2 SYGVKD were looked up in the germline V gene.

A note on this clone: The antigen it recognizes is unknown. No base qualities exist here, and no much larger clone lies one base off it.

Source: PBMCs, taken around atezolizumab (anti-PD-L1) treatment. The source is an elderly man with urothelial cancer. This chain joins TRBV10-3 to TRBJ2-1, with 7 bases in between that match TRBD2. The CDR3 in this case is CAISEILGSGAHNEQFF. The bases read TGTGCCATCAGTGAGATTTTGGGGAGCGGGGCGCACAATGAGCAGTTCTTC.